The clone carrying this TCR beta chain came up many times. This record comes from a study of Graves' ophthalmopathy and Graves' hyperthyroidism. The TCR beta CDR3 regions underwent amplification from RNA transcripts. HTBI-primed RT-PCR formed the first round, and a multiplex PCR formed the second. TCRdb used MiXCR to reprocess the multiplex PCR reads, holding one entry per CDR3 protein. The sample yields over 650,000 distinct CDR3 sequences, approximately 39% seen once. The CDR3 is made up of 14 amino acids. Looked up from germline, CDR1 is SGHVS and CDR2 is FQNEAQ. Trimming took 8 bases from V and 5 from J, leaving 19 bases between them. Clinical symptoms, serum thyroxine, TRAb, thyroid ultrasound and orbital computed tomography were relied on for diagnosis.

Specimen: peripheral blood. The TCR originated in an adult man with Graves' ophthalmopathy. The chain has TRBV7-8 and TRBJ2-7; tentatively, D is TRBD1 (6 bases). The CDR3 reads CASLTSLGADEQYF. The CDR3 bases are TGTGCCAGCCTAACCTCCCTGGGGGCGGACGAGCAGTACTTC.